This T cell receptor beta chain is drawn from a study of cytomegalovirus exposure and HLA in healthy donors. The PCR contained 60 Vbeta and 13 Jbeta primers. The table came from immunoSEQ multiplex PCR; TCRdb's copy has only in-frame clones and leaves some out. There are roughly 200,000 clones in the sample; approximately 86% occur only once, and less than 0.4% lies in the top ten. This CDR3 contains 13 residues. V was pared by 2 bases and J by 8 bases, with 13 bases between. The germline gives CDR1 SGHDT, CDR2 YYEEEE. The clonotype comes from a woman aged 30 to 39 in good health and CMV-seronegative. The sequenced material came from PBMCs. V is TRBV5-6 and J is TRBJ1-1; D is undetermined. CDR3 nucleotide sequence: TGTGCCAGCAGCTTCGGTGGCGGAAGAGAAGCTTTCTTT. Translated: CASSFGGGREAFF.